The clone carrying this T cell receptor (beta chain) was observed a few times. Germline CDR1 is DFQATT and CDR2 is SNEGSKA (reference sequence). The CDR3 loop spans 13 amino acids. Trimming took off 3 bases at V and 11 bases at J, with 19 bases between the two ends. This sample is drawn from a study of blood T cells in healthy people across ages. With a J-beta primer mix and a sample-barcoded 5' primer, a second PCR ran roughly 7 to 11 cycles. MiXCR, run by TCRdb on the 5' RACE reads, gives a single entry per CDR3 protein. The table records around 870,000 distinct CDR3 sequences, more than 25% of them present only once.

Sequencing was performed on blood. The source of this sequence is a woman aged 80 or over in good health. The V gene is TRBV20-1, the J gene TRBJ2-5; D assignment may be TRBD1 or TRBD2 (5 bases each). The CDR3 loop is CSASPGPPNPQYF. In DNA, the CDR3 is TGCAGTGCTAGTCCGGGACCACCTAACCCGCAGTACTTC.